This record covers a single T cell receptor (beta chain). This could be a read error, since a much larger clone is one nucleotide away. The source of the sample is a study of T cells after yellow fever vaccination. General observations from the study: Most primary-vaccination clones recurred post-booster (roughly 96% CD4, over 70% CD8).

For TCR, cDNA came from 5'RACE template switching, which added a universal primer site and UMIs. MiXCR, applied by TCRdb to the 5' RACE reads, yields one record per CDR3 protein. Of some 32,000 distinct CDR3 sequences listed, less than 8.5% were seen once; the top ten hold about 20%. The CDR3 is 14 amino acids. CDR1 and CDR2 from the germline V gene are DFQATT and SNEGSKA (reference sequence). Trimming removed 6 bases from V and 2 bases from J, with 15 bases in between. This specimen was PBMCs, either bulk or a sorted T-cell subset (CD4+, CD8+, memory, or dextramer-sorted; not recorded which), taken on the day of the first yellow fever vaccination. The chain is built from TRBV20-1 and TRBJ2-3; tentatively, D is TRBD2 (6 bases). The sequence was collected from a man aged 18 to 29 who received the YFV17D yellow fever vaccine. The CDR3: CSAKLSGDTDTQYF. In DNA form, the CDR3 reads TGCAGTGCCAAACTATCGGGGGACACAGATACGCAGTATTTT.